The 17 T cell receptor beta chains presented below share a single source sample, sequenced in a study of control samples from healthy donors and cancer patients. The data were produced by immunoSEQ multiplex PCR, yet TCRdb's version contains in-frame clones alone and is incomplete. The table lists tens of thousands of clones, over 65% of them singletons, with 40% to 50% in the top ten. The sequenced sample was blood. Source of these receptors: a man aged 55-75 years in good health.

CDR3 loop: CASSLPTFAGELFF. As DNA, the CDR3 is TGTGCCAGCAGTCTCCCCACCTTTGCTGGGGAGCTGTTTTTT. The gene calls are TRBV27 and TRBJ2-2; D is uncertain. The germline gives CDR1 MNHEY, CDR2 SMNVEV (reference sequence). The CDR3 is 14 residues long. V lost 5 bases and J lost 8, with 15 bases in between.

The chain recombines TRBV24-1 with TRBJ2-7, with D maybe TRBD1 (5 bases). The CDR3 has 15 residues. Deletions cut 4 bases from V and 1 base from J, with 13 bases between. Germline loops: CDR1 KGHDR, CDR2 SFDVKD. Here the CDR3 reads CATSDRARPSYEQYF. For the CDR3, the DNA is TGTGCCACCAGTGACAGGGCCAGGCCGTCCTACGAGCAGTACTTC.

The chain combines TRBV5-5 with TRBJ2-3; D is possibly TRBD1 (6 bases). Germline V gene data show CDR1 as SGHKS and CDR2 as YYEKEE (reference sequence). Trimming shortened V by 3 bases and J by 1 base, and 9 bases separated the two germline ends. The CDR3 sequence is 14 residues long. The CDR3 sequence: CASSSGHRTDTQYF. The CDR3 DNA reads TGTGCCAGCAGCTCGGGACATCGCACAGATACGCAGTATTTT. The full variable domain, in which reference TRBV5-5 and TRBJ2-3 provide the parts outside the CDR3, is DAGVTQSPTHLIKTRGQQVTLRCSPISGHKSVSWYQQVLGQGPQFIFQYYEKEERGRGNFPDRFSARQFPNYSSELNVNALLLGDSALYLCASSSGHRTDTQYFGPGTRLTVL.

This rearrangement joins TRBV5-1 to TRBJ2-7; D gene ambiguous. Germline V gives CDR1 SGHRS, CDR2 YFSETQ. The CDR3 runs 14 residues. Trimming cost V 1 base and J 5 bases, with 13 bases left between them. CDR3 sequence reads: CASSLLSTGDEQYF. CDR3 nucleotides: TGCGCCAGCAGCTTGTTATCCACCGGTGACGAGCAGTACTTC. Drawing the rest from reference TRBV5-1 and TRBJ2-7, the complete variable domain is KAGVTQTPRYLIKTRGQQVTLSCSPISGHRSVSWYQQTPGQGLQFLFEYFSETQRNKGNFPGRFSGRQFSNSRSEMNVSTLELGDSALYLCASSLLSTGDEQYFGPGTRLTVT.

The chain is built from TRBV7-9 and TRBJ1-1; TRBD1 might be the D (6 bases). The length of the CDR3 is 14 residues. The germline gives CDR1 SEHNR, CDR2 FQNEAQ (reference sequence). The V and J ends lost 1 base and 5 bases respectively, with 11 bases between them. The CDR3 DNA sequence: TGTGCCAGCAGCTTAGATGACAGGTTTACTGAAGCTTTCTTT. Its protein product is CASSLDDRFTEAFF.

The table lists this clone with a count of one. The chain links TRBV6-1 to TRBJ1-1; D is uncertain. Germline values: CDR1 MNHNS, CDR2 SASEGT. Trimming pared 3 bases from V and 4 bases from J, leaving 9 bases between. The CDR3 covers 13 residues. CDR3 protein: CASSDYWATEAFF. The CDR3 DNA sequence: TGTGCCAGCAGTGATTACTGGGCCACTGAAGCTTTCTTT.

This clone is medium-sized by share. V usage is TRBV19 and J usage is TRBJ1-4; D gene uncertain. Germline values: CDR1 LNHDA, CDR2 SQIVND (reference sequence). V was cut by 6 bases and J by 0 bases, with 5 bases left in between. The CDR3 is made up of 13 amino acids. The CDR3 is CASREATNEKLFF. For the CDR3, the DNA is TGTGCCAGTAGAGAAGCAACTAATGAAAAACTGTTTTTT.

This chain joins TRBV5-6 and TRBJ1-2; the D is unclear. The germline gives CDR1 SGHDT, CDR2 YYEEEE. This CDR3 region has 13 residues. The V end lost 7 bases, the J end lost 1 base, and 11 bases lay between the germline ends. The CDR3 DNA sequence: TGTGCCAGCGCTTTAGAGGGTAACTATGGCTACACCTTC. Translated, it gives CASALEGNYGYTF.

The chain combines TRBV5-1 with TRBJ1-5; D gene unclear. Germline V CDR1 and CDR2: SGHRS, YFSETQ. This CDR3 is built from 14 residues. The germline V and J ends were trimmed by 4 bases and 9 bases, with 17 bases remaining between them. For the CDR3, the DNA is TGCGCCAGCAGCCTAGACACGGGCGAGAGGCCCCAGCATTTT. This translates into CASSLDTGERPQHF.

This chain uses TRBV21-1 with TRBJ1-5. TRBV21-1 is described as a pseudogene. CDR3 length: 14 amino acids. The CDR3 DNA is TGTGCCAGCAGGTCGGGACCCCGGGAGAGGCCCCAGCATTTT. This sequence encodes CASRSGPRERPQHF.

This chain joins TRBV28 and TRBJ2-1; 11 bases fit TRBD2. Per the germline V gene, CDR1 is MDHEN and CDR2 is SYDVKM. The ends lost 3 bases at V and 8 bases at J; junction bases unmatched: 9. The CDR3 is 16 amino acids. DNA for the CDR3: TGTGCCAGCAGTTTCCAACTAGCGGGAGCAGGGGATGAGCAGTTCTTC. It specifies CASSFQLAGAGDEQFF. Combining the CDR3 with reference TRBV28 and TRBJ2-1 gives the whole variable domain DVKVTQSSRYLVKRTGEKVFLECVQDMDHENMFWYRQDPGLGLRLIYFSYDVKMKEKGDIPEGYSVSREKKERFSLILESASTNQTSMYLCASSFQLAGAGDEQFFGPGTRLTVL.

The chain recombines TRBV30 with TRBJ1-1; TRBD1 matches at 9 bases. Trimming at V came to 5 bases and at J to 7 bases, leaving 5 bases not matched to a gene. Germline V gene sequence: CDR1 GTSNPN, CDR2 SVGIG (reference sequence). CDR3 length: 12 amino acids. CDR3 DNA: TGTGCCTGGGGACAGGGGATCAATGAAGCTTTCTTT. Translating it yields CAWGQGINEAFF.

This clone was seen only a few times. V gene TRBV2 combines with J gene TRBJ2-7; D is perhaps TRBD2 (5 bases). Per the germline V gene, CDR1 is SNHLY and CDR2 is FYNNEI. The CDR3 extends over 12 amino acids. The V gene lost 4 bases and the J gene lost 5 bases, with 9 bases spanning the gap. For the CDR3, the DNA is TGTGCCAGCAGTGTGGACTCTCACGAGCAGTACTTC. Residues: CASSVDSHEQYF.

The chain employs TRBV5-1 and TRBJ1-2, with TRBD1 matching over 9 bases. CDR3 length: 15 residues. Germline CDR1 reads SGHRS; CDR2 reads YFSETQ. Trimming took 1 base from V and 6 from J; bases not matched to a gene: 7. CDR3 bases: TGCGCCAGCAGCTTGCTGGGACAGGGATTTGATGGCTACACCTTC. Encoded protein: CASSLLGQGFDGYTF.

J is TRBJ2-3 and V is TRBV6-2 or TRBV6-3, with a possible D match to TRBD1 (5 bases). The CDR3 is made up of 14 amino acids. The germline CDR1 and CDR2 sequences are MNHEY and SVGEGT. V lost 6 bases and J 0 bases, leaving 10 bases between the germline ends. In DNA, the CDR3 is TGTGCCAGCAGCCCCGACAGTAGCACAGATACGCAGTATTTT. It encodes CASSPDSSTDTQYF.

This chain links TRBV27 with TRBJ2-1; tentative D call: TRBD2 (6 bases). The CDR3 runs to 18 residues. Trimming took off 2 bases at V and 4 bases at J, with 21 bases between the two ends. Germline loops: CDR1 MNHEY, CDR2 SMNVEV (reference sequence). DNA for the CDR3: TGTGCCAGCAGTTTAAAGGGAAGGGGACTCTCGGGGTACAATGAGCAGTTCTTC. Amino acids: CASSLKGRGLSGYNEQFF.

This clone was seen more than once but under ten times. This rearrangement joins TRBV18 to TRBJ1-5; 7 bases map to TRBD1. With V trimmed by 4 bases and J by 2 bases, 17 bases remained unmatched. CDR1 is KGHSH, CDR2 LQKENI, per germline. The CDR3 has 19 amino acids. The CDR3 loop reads CASSRSEDYRGSGNQPQHF. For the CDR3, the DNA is TGTGCCAGCTCACGTTCCGAGGACTACAGGGGATCGGGCAATCAGCCCCAGCATTTT.